This T cell receptor (beta chain) was profiled in a study of T cell changes during pregnancy in multiple sclerosis. Profiled with immunoSEQ multiplex PCR; TCRdb holds only in-frame clones, not every one. The top ten clones hold more than 1.2% of a sample with 50,000 to 70,000 clones, 92% of them seen once. The CDR3 extends over 13 amino acids. Germline CDR1 and CDR2: PRHDT and FYEKMQ (reference sequence). Trimming shortened V by 5 bases and J by 8 bases, and 15 bases separated the two germline ends. This clone was picked up one time. The chain joins TRBV13 to TRBJ1-2, with D tentatively TRBD1 (5 bases). The sample in question was peripheral blood, obtained in the second trimester of pregnancy. The receptor's source is a female donor with multiple sclerosis, enrolled in a pregnancy study. The CDR3 spells CASSRLEGSGYTF. The CDR3 DNA is TGTGCCAGCAGCCGACTAGAGGGGAGCGGCTACACCTTC.